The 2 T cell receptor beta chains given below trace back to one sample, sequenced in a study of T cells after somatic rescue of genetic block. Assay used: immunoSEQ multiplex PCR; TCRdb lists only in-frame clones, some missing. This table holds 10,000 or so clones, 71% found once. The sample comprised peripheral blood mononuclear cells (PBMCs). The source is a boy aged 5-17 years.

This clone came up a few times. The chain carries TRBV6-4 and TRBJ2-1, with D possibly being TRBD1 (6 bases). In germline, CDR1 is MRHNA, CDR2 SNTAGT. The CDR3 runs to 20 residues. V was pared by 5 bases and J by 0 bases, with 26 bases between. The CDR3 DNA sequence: TGTGCCAGCAGTTCCGGACAGCCCCCCATATTACGGAGCTCCTACAATGAGCAGTTCTTC. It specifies CASSSGQPPILRSSYNEQFF.

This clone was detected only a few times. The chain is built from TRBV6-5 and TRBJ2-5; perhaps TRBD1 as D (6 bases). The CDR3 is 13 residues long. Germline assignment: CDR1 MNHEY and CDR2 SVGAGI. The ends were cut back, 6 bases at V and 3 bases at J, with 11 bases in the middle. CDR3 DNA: TGTGCCAGCAGCTTTACAGGGAAAGAGACCCAGTACTTC. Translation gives CASSFTGKETQYF.